A single sample gave rise to the 22 T cell receptor beta chains below, sequenced in a study of CD8+ T cells in alopecia areata. Extracted RNA was reverse transcribed, and the resulting cDNA served as sequencing template. This table comes from immunoSEQ multiplex PCR, and its TCRdb copy is limited to in-frame clones, with some not included. The table records 45,000 to 70,000 clones, around 96% of them present only once. The sample was CD8+ T cells sorted from blood, taken at week 0. These receptors originate from a human donor with alopecia areata.

This CDR3 is CASSLTGSRETQYF. Written as DNA, the CDR3 is TGTGCCAGCAGCTTAACAGGGAGTCGAGAGACCCAGTACTTC. The chain joins TRBV7-9 to TRBJ2-5; the D gene is possibly TRBD1 (6 bases). The CDR3 is 14 amino acids. The V gene's germline CDR1 is SEHNR and CDR2 FQNEAQ (reference sequence). The V end lost 2 bases, the J end lost 4 bases, and 11 bases lay between the germline ends.

The chain employs TRBV7-9 and TRBJ2-5, with D perhaps given as TRBD1 or TRBD2 (7 bases each). Per the germline V gene, CDR1 is SEHNR and CDR2 is FQNEAQ (reference sequence). The V gene lost 5 bases and the J gene lost 5 bases, with 24 bases spanning the gap. The CDR3 is 17 residues long. The CDR3 DNA reads TGTGCCAGCAGCCCGCGGACAGGCGGGGGACAATGGGAGACCCAGTACTTC. This translates into CASSPRTGGGQWETQYF.

The sample holds one count of this clone. The rearrangement links TRBV29-1 to TRBJ2-2, with 7 bases that match TRBD1. Unmatched junction bases numbered 4, after V lost 7 bases and J lost 2 bases. The CDR3 length is 13 residues. Germline CDR1 is SQVTM and CDR2 is ANQGSEA. This CDR3 is CSADRVNTGELFF. In DNA form, the CDR3 reads TGCAGCGCTGACAGGGTCAACACCGGGGAGCTGTTTTTT.

This CDR3 is CASSLEFGGGTVYNSPLHF. CDR3 bases: TGTGCCAGCAGCTTAGAGTTTGGCGGGGGCACGGTCTATAATTCACCCCTCCACTTT. The chain carries TRBV11-2 and TRBJ1-6, with D possibly matching TRBD1 (6 bases). This CDR3 has 19 amino acids. Between the trimmed V and J ends, which lost 0 bases and 3 bases, there was a span of 18 bases. The germline CDR1 and CDR2 sequences are SGHAT and FQNNGV.

This clone was found once. The genes are TRBV7-9 and TRBJ2-7, with 7 bases identical to TRBD1. The CDR3 totals 16 residues. The J segment lost 3 bases and the V segment lost 0 bases, leaving 8 bases of the junction unmatched. Germline loops: CDR1 SEHNR, CDR2 FQNEAQ (reference sequence). CDR3: CASSLAQGLYLYEQYF. Here the CDR3 DNA reads TGTGCCAGCAGCTTAGCACAGGGGCTGTACCTCTACGAGCAGTACTTC. The entire variable domain, with the rest obtained from reference TRBV7-9 and TRBJ2-7, is as follows: DTGVSQNPRHKITKRGQNVTFRCDPISEHNRLYWYRQTLGQGPEFLTYFQNEAQLEKSRLLSDRFSAERPKGSFSTLEIQRTEQGDSAMYLCASSLAQGLYLYEQYFGPGTRLTVT.

The CDR3, as DNA: TGTGCCAGCAGTGACACAGGGGGCGGATATGGCTACACCTTC. Encoded protein: CASSDTGGGYGYTF. The chain carries TRBV27 and TRBJ1-2; 9 bases line up with TRBD1. V was clipped by 5 bases and J by 5 bases; unmatched bases: 6. Germline V gives CDR1 MNHEY, CDR2 SMNVEV (reference sequence). The CDR3 totals 14 residues.

The chain recombines TRBV29-1 with TRBJ2-3; 7 nucleotides line up with TRBD2. CDR1 SQVTM and CDR2 ANQGSEA come from the germline V gene. V lost 5 bases to trimming and J lost 6 bases; unmatched junction nucleotides: 8. CDR3 length equals 13 residues. The CDR3 DNA sequence: TGCAGCGTTCCCTCCGGGGGGTGGGATACGCAGTATTTT. It specifies CSVPSGGWDTQYF.

This chain connects TRBV23-1 to TRBJ2-3; TRBD2 matches 8 bases. TRBV23-1 is annotated as an ORF whose role is uncertain. V lost 0 bases and J lost 2; bases outside the gene matches: 7. The CDR3 is 17 amino acids. CDR3 bases: TGCGCCAGCAGTCAATCAACGATAGCGGGGAACACAGATACGCAGTATTTT. Encoded protein: CASSQSTIAGNTDTQYF.

J is TRBJ1-1 and V is TRBV7-8, with TRBD1 matching 7 bases. V shed 4 bases and J 0 bases; nucleotides not matched to a gene: 8. Per the germline V gene, CDR1 is SGHVS and CDR2 is FQNEAQ. The CDR3 has 16 residues. The CDR3 DNA reads as TGTGCCAGCAGCTGGGACAGTCAACCCATGAACACTGAAGCTTTCTTT. Translating gives CASSWDSQPMNTEAFF.

The chain couples TRBV2 to TRBJ2-3, with TRBD2 identical over 12 bases. This CDR3 has 17 amino acids. Germline V gene lookup returns CDR1 SNHLY and CDR2 FYNNEI. The junction had 8 bases not matched to a gene; V was cut back by 5 bases and J by 2 bases. CDR3 amino acids: CASSPWTSGDPTDTQYF. CDR3 coding DNA: TGTGCCAGCAGTCCCTGGACTAGCGGGGACCCCACAGATACGCAGTATTTT. Full variable domain (remainder filled in from reference TRBV2 and TRBJ2-3): EPEVTQTPSHQVTQMGQEVILRCVPISNHLYFYWYRQILGQKVEFLVSFYNNEISEKSEIFDDQFSVERPDGSNFTLKIRSTKLEDSAMYFCASSPWTSGDPTDTQYFGPGTRLTVL.

This clone occurred once. The chain carries TRBV27 and TRBJ1-1; D unresolved. Trimming left V 1 base short and J 2 bases short, with 5 bases between. The CDR3 consists of 13 residues. From germline, CDR1 is MNHEY and CDR2 SMNVEV (reference sequence). The CDR3, as DNA: TGTGCCAGCAGTTTATATGGAAACACTGAAGCTTTCTTT. It is translated as CASSLYGNTEAFF.

The V call is TRBV29-1, the J call TRBJ2-7; D may correspond to TRBD1 or TRBD2 (5 bases each). CDR3 size: 14 residues. V lost 7 bases and J lost 4, with 20 bases in between. Germline V lookup: CDR1 SQVTM, CDR2 ANQGSEA. CDR3 nucleotides: TGCAGCGCCATGAGGGCAGGGAACTCTTACGAGCAGTACTTC. Protein sequence: CSAMRAGNSYEQYF.

The rearrangement uses TRBV27 and TRBJ1-2; 9 nucleotides match TRBD1. J was trimmed by 3 bases and V by 2 bases; bases with no gene match: 4. The CDR3 covers 15 residues. CDR1 MNHEY and CDR2 SMNVEV come from the germline V gene (reference sequence). The DNA for the CDR3 is TGTGCCAGCAGTTTAGTAGGGGACAGGGACTATGGCTACACCTTC. Its protein is CASSLVGDRDYGYTF.

The chain carries TRBV29-1 and TRBJ2-3; D is ambiguous. CDR1 SQVTM and CDR2 ANQGSEA come from the germline V gene. V lost 3 bases, J lost 2 bases, and 9 bases lay in between. CDR3 length equals 13 residues. In DNA form, the CDR3 reads TGCAGCGTTGATTCAGAATACACAGATACGCAGTATTTT. Its translation: CSVDSEYTDTQYF.

V is TRBV2 and J is TRBJ2-3; D not resolved. Germline V lookup: CDR1 SNHLY, CDR2 FYNNEI. This CDR3 is 14 amino acids long. Trimming left V 4 bases short and J 4 bases short, with 12 bases between. CDR3 residues: CASSVAIEADTQYF. CDR3 DNA: TGTGCCAGCAGTGTAGCAATCGAGGCAGATACGCAGTATTTT.

The rearrangement joins TRBV19 to TRBJ2-7; D call uncertain. Deletions cut 7 bases from V and 0 bases from J, with 16 bases between. CDR1 and CDR2 from the germline V gene are LNHDA and SQIVND (reference sequence). The CDR3 is made up of 15 amino acids. CDR3 sequence reads: CASTSSQESSYEQYF. For the CDR3, the DNA is TGTGCCAGTACATCAAGTCAGGAGAGCTCCTACGAGCAGTACTTC.

The chain couples TRBV9 to TRBJ2-7; D unclear. Germline V CDR1 and CDR2: SGDLS, YYNGEE. The CDR3 consists of 14 residues. Trimming left V 0 bases short and J 5 bases short, with 12 bases between. In DNA form, the CDR3 reads TGTGCCAGCAGCGTAGAGGTATACGAAAACGAGCAGTACTTC. It specifies CASSVEVYENEQYF.

The chain uses TRBV21-1 and TRBJ1-5; the table calls TRBD1, which could not be checked here. TRBV21-1 is a pseudogene locus. The CDR3 length is 16 residues. CDR3: CASSSSSGDTHQPQHF. CDR3 nucleotides: TGTGCCAGCAGCAGTAGTAGTGGGGACACCCATCAGCCCCAGCATTTT.

This clone was observed a single time. J is TRBJ2-1 and V is TRBV5-4; D not resolved. Trimming removed 2 bases at V and 2 bases at J, with 5 bases between. In germline, CDR1 is SGHNT, CDR2 YYREEE (reference sequence). CDR3 size: 13 residues. The CDR3 reads CASSFDAYNEQFF. The CDR3, as DNA: TGTGCCAGCAGCTTCGACGCCTACAATGAGCAGTTCTTC.

The CDR3 here is CASFKRDTEAFF. The CDR3 DNA sequence: TGTGCCAGCTTTAAGAGGGACACTGAAGCTTTCTTT. The rearrangement links TRBV2 to TRBJ1-1; D is uncertain. This CDR3 has 12 residues. CDR1 and CDR2 from the germline V gene are SNHLY and FYNNEI. Trimming took 8 bases from V and 3 from J, leaving 10 bases between them. Complete variable domain (other parts from reference TRBV2 and TRBJ1-1): EPEVTQTPSHQVTQMGQEVILRCVPISNHLYFYWYRQILGQKVEFLVSFYNNEISEKSEIFDDQFSVERPDGSNFTLKIRSTKLEDSAMYFCASFKRDTEAFFGQGTRLTVV.

CDR3 amino acids: CASKPSHSGANVLTF. The CDR3, as DNA: TGTGCCAGTAAACCGTCCCACTCTGGGGCCAACGTCCTGACTTTC. V gene TRBV19 combines with J gene TRBJ2-6; no firm D call. The germline CDR1 and CDR2 sequences are LNHDA and SQIVND (reference sequence). The CDR3 contains 15 residues. Trimming took 7 bases from V and 0 from J, leaving 10 bases between them.

The chain joins TRBV29-1 to TRBJ1-2; possible D gene TRBD1, 6 bases. The V end lost 2 bases, the J end lost 2 bases, and 6 bases lay between the germline ends. Germline CDR1 is SQVTM and CDR2 is ANQGSEA. The CDR3 has 12 residues. CDR3 in amino acids: CSVERGNYGYTF. CDR3 coding DNA: TGCAGCGTTGAAAGGGGGAACTATGGCTACACCTTC.